This entry lists 9 T cell receptor beta chains sequenced from one sample in a study of human T cells and chemical hapten exposure. Specified time point: patch test 3, about 24 weeks after DPC sensitization. Treatment defined: therapeutic diphenylcyclopropenone sensitization with weekly scalp DPC. TCRdb processed the RACE reads anew with MiXCR; each CDR3 protein has one entry. Of under 200,000 distinct CDR3 sequences in the sample, 25% to 35% are singletons; the top ten hold around 1.9%. The starting material was whole blood, obtained in connection with sensitization to the hapten diphenylcyclopropenone (DPC). The origin of the receptors is a woman under 30 with alopecia areata. Some clones in this sample may be carry-over from other donors' samples.

The rearrangement uses TRBV5-1 and TRBJ2-3; D not certain. The CDR3 is 13 amino acids. Germline values: CDR1 SGHRS, CDR2 YFSETQ. Between the trimmed V and J ends, which lost 4 bases and 0 bases, there was a span of 6 bases. CDR3 residues: CASSVRSTDTQYF. Here the CDR3 DNA reads TGCGCCAGCAGCGTCAGGAGCACAGATACGCAGTATTTT.

This clonotype has more than one count but fewer than ten. The chain couples TRBV7-2 to TRBJ2-7; a weak D match, TRBD2 (7 bases). Germline CDR1 is SGHTA and CDR2 is FQGNSA. CDR3 length: 17 amino acids. V was cut by 3 bases and J by 4 bases, with 22 bases left in between. CDR3 in DNA: TGTGCCAGCAGCTTCCGGGGGCGGGGGCCCACCCCGTACGAGCAGTACTTC. Its translation is CASSFRGRGPTPYEQYF.

The rearrangement links TRBV7-2 to TRBJ1-2; D not certain. The CDR3 totals 10 residues. The germline V gene has CDR1 SGHTA and CDR2 FQGNSA. Trimming removed 2 bases from V and 8 bases from J, with 3 bases in between. CDR3 in amino acids: CASSLIGYTF. CDR3 bases: TGTGCCAGCAGCTTAATCGGCTACACCTTC.

This clonotype appeared many times. This chain joins TRBV4-3 and TRBJ2-7; TRBD2 aligns across 14 bases. V dropped 0 bases and J dropped 5; count of bases not matched to a gene: 3. Looked up from germline, CDR1 is LGHNA and CDR2 is YSLEER. The CDR3 spans 16 residues. The CDR3 loop is CASSQDGTSGGHEQYF. CDR3 DNA: TGCGCCAGCAGCCAAGACGGGACTAGCGGGGGCCACGAGCAGTACTTC.

V and J are TRBV20-1 and TRBJ2-7; 8 bases fit TRBD1. This CDR3 spans 15 amino acids. Germline values: CDR1 DFQATT, CDR2 SNEGSKA (reference sequence). The CDR3 DNA sequence: TGCAGGGTCCCACACCGGGACAGGAACTCCTACGAGCAGTACTTC. Residues: CRVPHRDRNSYEQYF.

The chain links TRBV4-3 to TRBJ1-1; maybe TRBD1 (5 bases). In germline, CDR1 is LGHNA, CDR2 YSLEER. CDR3 length: 16 amino acids. The ends were cut back, 0 bases at V and 2 bases at J, with 13 bases in the middle. The CDR3 DNA reads as TGCGCCAGCAGCCAAGATGGGACGGCTTACAACACTGAAGCTTTCTTT. It codes for CASSQDGTAYNTEAFF.

The chain employs TRBV12-5 and TRBJ1-1; unclear D gene. The CDR3 has 12 residues. The V gene lost 7 bases and the J gene lost 4 bases, with 10 bases spanning the gap. CDR1 and CDR2 from the germline V gene are LGHNT and FRNRAP. CDR3 sequence reads: CASVGVSTEAFF. The CDR3 DNA follows: TGTGCTAGTGTGGGAGTAAGCACTGAAGCTTTCTTT.

This chain connects TRBV18 to TRBJ2-3, with no clear D. The V and J ends lost 8 bases and 2 bases respectively, with 17 bases between them. From germline, CDR1 is KGHSH and CDR2 LQKENI. The CDR3 has 15 residues. CDR3 in DNA: TGTGCCAGCCGCTGGAAGGTGGCCCTCACAGATACGCAGTATTTT. Translated, it gives CASRWKVALTDTQYF.

CDR3 nucleotide sequence: TGCAGTGCTAGCCAGGGCTATGGCTACACCTTC. It translates to CSASQGYGYTF. This chain connects TRBV20-1 to TRBJ1-2; TRBD1 might be the D (5 bases). Trimming left V 3 bases short and J 4 bases short, with 6 bases between. The CDR3 runs to 11 residues. The germline V gene has CDR1 DFQATT and CDR2 SNEGSKA (reference sequence).